The rows below give T cell receptor beta chains drawn from one sample of a study of T cell responses to AZD1222 COVID-19 vaccine. Only in-frame clones appear in the TCRdb table, and some are missing; sequencing was by immunoSEQ multiplex PCR. The sample includes about 85,000 clones, 88% of them seen just once. The specimen comprised peripheral blood, sampled on day 0 of AZD1222 vaccination. All receptors derive from an adult in good health. Both conserved end residues are trimmed from each CDR3.

TRBJ2-7,TRBV28,ASSLYSAGEQY
TRBJ2-7,TRBV5-1,ASSPRIGGTYEQY
TRBJ1-1,TRBV7-2,ASRERTNTEAF
TRBJ1-5,TRBV28,ASSLPGTDYSNQPQH
TRBJ2-1,TRBV6-5,ASRVTSGDNNEQF
TRBJ1-2,TRBV5-1,ASSRDRTYGYT
TRBJ1-5,TRBV2,ASTPRTGGVNQPQH
TRBJ1-2,TRBV2,ASRAVDRVNYGYT
TRBJ1-1,TRBV19,ASSIIGNTEAF
TRBJ1-2,TRBV19,ASSMGGTSYGYT
TRBJ1-1,TRBV5-4,ASSLVGRNTEAF
TRBJ1-1,TRBV11-2,ASSLDRLTGKAF
TRBJ2-5,TRBV15,ATSRDLGETQY
TRBJ1-1,TRBV6-2/TRBV6-3,ASSYYRGQGPGVFEAF
TRBJ2-5,TRBV14,ASSLSRGRALETQY
TRBJ1-5,TRBV6-2/TRBV6-3,ASSRSTGTGDQPQH
TRBJ1-1,TRBV10-3,AITRGQNTEAF
TRBJ2-7,TRBV6-2/TRBV6-3,ASSSDGLAGSYEQY
TRBJ1-3,TRBV9,ASSRQGVSGNTIY
TRBJ1-3,TRBV20-1,SASSIANSGNTIY
TRBJ2-3,TRBV19,ASSPRGVRISTDTQY
TRBJ2-6,TRBV7-2,ASSQNGRLAASGANVLT
TRBJ1-1,TRBV28,ASSLPGQLNTEAF
TRBJ2-3,TRBV7-2,ASSLGLAGVGDTQY
TRBJ1-4,TRBV7-8,ASSLGTGGTTNEKLF
TRBJ2-1,TRBV6-2/TRBV6-3,ASSRPAASSYNEQF
TRBJ2-1,TRBV7-7,ASSLDSYNEQF
TRBJ1-1,TRBV15,ATSRASTGAF
TRBJ1-4,TRBV27,ASSLATAVEKLF
TRBJ1-4,TRBV13,ASSFPGQLNEKLF
TRBJ1-2,TRBV29-1,SIREYGYT
TRBJ2-1,TRBV6-1,ASSEGQGNYNEQF
TRBJ1-6,TRBV6-5,ASRPRGWNSPLH
TRBJ1-5,TRBV28,ASSLAGRVGNQPQH
TRBJ1-1,TRBV28,ATLRLGTEAF
TRBJ2-7,TRBV4-3,ASSQEVTGGEQY
TRBJ1-5,TRBV4-1,ASSQGDTYEDNQPQH
TRBJ2-7,TRBV5-8,ASSFGSDSYEQY
TRBJ1-5,TRBV7-8,ASSLVRSNQPQH
TRBJ1-1,TRBV4-1,ASSQVIGMNTEAF
TRBJ2-7,TRBV15,ATSRDTGGFFREQY
TRBJ2-7,TRBV14,ASSQGTGGRRYEQY
TRBJ2-2,TRBV14,ASSPWTANTGELF
TRBJ1-2,TRBV25-1,ASSEFLQRRGPYGYT
TRBJ2-5,TRBV2,ASHYQETQY
TRBJ2-2,TRBV11-2,ASSLIVNTGELF
TRBJ1-2,TRBV28,ASFSWDGNYGYT
TRBJ2-6,TRBV4-2,ASSKTGGSGANVLT
TRBJ2-7,TRBV19,ASSMGQGAYEQY
TRBJ2-5,TRBV5-1,ASSFGREGPKTQY
TRBJ2-3,TRBV27,ASRSDGTDSTDTQY
TRBJ2-7,TRBV30,AWIQGPNEQY